These 6 T cell receptor beta chains came from one sample sequenced in a study of cytomegalovirus exposure and HLA in healthy donors. The PCR made use of 60 Vbeta and 13 Jbeta primers. Sequenced by immunoSEQ multiplex PCR; TCRdb stores in-frame clones only, minus some. The data hold under 200,000 clones, with approximately 71% observed a single time. Sequenced material: PBMCs. These TCRs come from a girl under 18 in good health and CMV-seronegative.

The chain uses TRBV5-1 and TRBJ2-5; 8 bases are shared with TRBD1. V lost 3 bases and J lost 3; bases outside the gene matches: 10. This CDR3 is built from 16 residues. Per germline, CDR1 SGHRS and CDR2 YFSETQ. The CDR3 spells CASSSTGVGMEETQYF. CDR3 nucleotides: TGCGCCAGCAGCTCGACAGGGGTGGGGATGGAAGAGACCCAGTACTTC.

The rearrangement uses TRBV29-1 and TRBJ2-5; TRBD2 aligns across 8 bases. J lost 3 bases, V lost 1 base, and 7 bases had no gene match. The germline gives CDR1 SQVTM, CDR2 ANQGSEA. CDR3 length: 15 amino acids. The CDR3 DNA reads TGCAGCGTTGAAGTTGGACTAGCTTATAAAGAGACCCAGTACTTC. This gives the protein CSVEVGLAYKETQYF.

This rearrangement joins TRBV15 to TRBJ1-4; maybe TRBD1 (6 bases). V was cut by 0 bases and J by 8 bases, with 13 bases left in between. Germline assignment: CDR1 LNHNV and CDR2 YYDKDF (reference sequence). There are 15 residues in the CDR3. The CDR3 is CATSRDSRGLEKLFF. CDR3 nucleotide sequence: TGTGCCACCAGCAGAGATTCCAGGGGCCTGGAAAAACTGTTTTTT. The full variable domain, in which reference TRBV15 and TRBJ1-4 provide the parts outside the CDR3, is DAMVIQNPRYQVTQFGKPVTLSCSQTLNHNVMYWYQQKSSQAPKLLFHYYDKDFNNEADTPDNFQSRRPNTSFCFLDIRSPGLGDTAMYLCATSRDSRGLEKLFFGSGTQLSVL.

This chain uses TRBV6-4 with TRBJ2-7, with D possibly being TRBD1 (6 bases). CDR1 and CDR2 (germline): MRHNA, SNTAGT. Trimming took off 6 bases at V and 0 bases at J, with 12 bases between the two ends. The CDR3 contains 14 residues. CDR3 in amino acids: CASSPDSSSYEQYF. DNA for the CDR3: TGTGCCAGCAGCCCGGACAGCTCCTCCTACGAGCAGTACTTC.

With regard to this clone: An end of the junction does not agree with germline; a read error may underlie this. The chain joins TRBV2 to TRBJ1-5, with D maybe TRBD1 (5 bases). The CDR3 contains 14 residues. Germline V gene sequence: CDR1 SNHLY, CDR2 FYNNEI. Written as DNA, the CDR3 is TGTGCCAGCAGCGAAGAAGGGATCGGGGGGCCCCAGCATTTT. This sequence encodes CASSEEGIGGPQHF.

The chain links TRBV28 to TRBJ1-5; TRBD1 agrees at 8 bases. V lost 6 bases, J lost 5 bases, and 12 bases stayed unmatched. Germline assignment: CDR1 MDHEN and CDR2 SYDVKM. This CDR3 has 16 amino acids. In DNA, the CDR3 is TGTGCCAGCAGGCCCCAGGCAGGGGGCGGTCATCAGCCCCAGCATTTT. Translating it yields CASRPQAGGGHQPQHF.